The sample holds a few counts of the clone carrying this T cell receptor beta chain. The target antigen is unknown. The CDR3 has 15 residues. Libraries were prepared by immunoSEQ multiplex PCR; TCRdb keeps only in-frame clonotypes and omits some of them. Of approximately 350,000 clones in the sample, under 80% were seen once. This sample was taken from a study of shared clonotypes between healthy human individuals. Study-wide findings and caveats: Clonotype sharing among donors was thought likely to change with sequencing depth.

The material sequenced was memory CD4+ T cells sorted from blood. Subset reported: CD45RA-negative fraction. This chain connects TRBV21-1 to TRBJ2-7. TRBV21-1 is recorded as a pseudogene. The sequence derives from a man aged 30 to 39 in good health. Written as DNA, the CDR3 is TGTGCCAGCCGAAAAGACTCCGGGGCAAGCAACGAGCAGTACTTC. As protein: CASRKDSGASNEQYF.